This TCR beta chain originates from a study of OX40 agonist ivuxolimab in advanced cancers. Here immunoSEQ multiplex PCR was the method, and the copy in TCRdb shows in-frame clones only, minus some. The data contain about 19,000 clones, about 86% of them seen just once; the ten biggest clones take up more than 3.5%. Unmatched junction bases numbered 10, after V lost 3 bases and J lost 5 bases. CDR3 length: 17 amino acids. Germline CDR1 is SGHDT and CDR2 is YYEEEE. Study-wide points: In CD8+ T cells, expanded clones were on average more numerous than in CD4+. Both blood CD4+ and CD8+ T cells showed clonal growth by week 6 at 0.1 to 3.0 mg/kg.

Details on this clone: Its antigen remains unidentified.

This specimen consisted of CD4+ or CD8+ T cells sorted from blood, obtained in a trial of the OX40 agonist ivuxolimab. This TCR was recovered from an adult with an advanced solid tumor such as melanoma, head and neck, liver or kidney cancer. The chain couples TRBV5-6 to TRBJ2-5, with TRBD2 matching over 13 bases. CDR3 residues: CASSSGLAGRNRETQYF. The DNA of the CDR3 is TGTGCCAGCAGCTCGGGACTAGCGGGACGAAACAGGGAGACCCAGTACTTC.